The entry that follows covers one T cell receptor (beta chain) sequence. The specificity of this receptor is unknown. Within one base of it there is no much larger clone, and no base qualities were kept. The data belong to a study of blood T cells in healthy people across ages (dated by TCRdb to 2013 to 2016). Background on the whole study: In model experiments, roughly one uniquely barcoded TCR beta cDNA molecule per two T cells was captured by template switching. For two donors (one aged 18 to 30 and one aged 80 or older), the study analyzed two additional independent replicas of 1 million unique cDNA reads from the same blood draw. The donors were divided into four age groups: young (average around 17 years), middle-aged (about 40), aged (around 59) and long-lived (nearly 85). The study measured age-related changes in TCR beta repertoire diversity using deep sequencing normalized with unique cDNA molecular identifiers. Donors of different ages were randomly distributed across sequencing lanes to avoid experimental bias.

General conclusions and limits of the study: Conclusive comparison of naive and antigen-experienced compartments was prevented by the profiling of bulk unsorted PBMCs. A strong correlation was found between observed TCR beta diversity and the percentage of naive T cells measured by flow cytometry. Observed TCR beta diversity per million T cells fell roughly linearly with age, and a significant reduction was already apparent by age around 36. Total diversity estimates from one million sequenced T cells were considered lower bounds and underestimates. Because the CMV infection status of the donors was unknown, age-related changes in expanded clonotypes may potentially have been confounded. The long-lived group showed more naive CD4+ T cells, fewer expanded clones and increased TCR diversity than the aged group, suggesting age selection.

The library was built by means of 5' RACE. The sequencer was an Illumina HiSeq 2500. The second PCR ran for about 6 to 11 cycles and used a J-beta primer mix along with a sample-barcoded 5' primer. Each TCR beta cDNA molecule received a unique molecular identifier from a template-switch 5' adaptor carrying 12 random nucleotides. Each sample yielded at least 2.5 million CDR3-containing paired-end reads. The Mint cDNA synthesis kit, primed by a TRBC-specific oligonucleotide, was used to synthesize first-strand cDNA from all RNA. After uracil-DNA glycosylase treatment, a first 18-cycle PCR used universal primers M1SS and BC2_uni_R on all cDNA. Per the source publication's procedure: Normalization of each sample was performed by random selection of 1 million high-quality reads, each carrying a distinct molecular identifier. Instead of being binned into consensus sequences, reads that shared molecular identifiers were thrown out. MiTCR, set to a Q25 quality threshold and the strictest error-elimination algorithm, was used for CDR3 identification, clonotype clustering and error correction. A nonparametric unseen species model with Euler transformation was used to estimate a lower bound on total TCR beta diversity. Starting from the raw public reads, TCRdb applied fastp trimming at Q25, assembled clones with MiXCR and retained in-frame beta chains. Entries that share a CDR3 protein sequence are merged under the most common genes and DNA. The V and J calls come from TCRdb's annotation, not from the publication. The sample records roughly 1.5 million distinct CDR3 sequences, less than 45% of which are singletons. The ten largest clones take up about 4% of the sample.

The V end loses 0 bases and the J end loses 5 bases, and a stretch of 10 bases separates them. According to the germline V gene, CDR1 reads SGHVS and CDR2 reads FQNEAQ. From the cysteine up to the phenylalanine, the CDR3 has a length of 14 residues. Solely the CDR3 DNA is kept, with 42 bases framed from the first base. The 35 to 40 donors, aged roughly 6 to 100 years, were systemically healthy Caucasian individuals from Russia. Roughly 9.5 milliliters of peripheral blood were drawn from each donor into EDTA-treated Vacutainer tubes. Ficoll-Paque density-gradient centrifugation was used to isolate PBMCs, with at least 7 million obtained per sample. Total RNA, at least 6 micrograms per sample, was extracted from PBMCs with Trizol reagent. For every donor, an aliquot of PBMCs went through flow cytometry to measure the percentages of naive CD45RAhigh/CD27high T cells.

The source material was blood. This sequence uses TRBV7-8 and TRBJ1-2; no D gene can be assigned with confidence. The TCR sequence derives from a woman under 30 in good health. The CDR3 has the sequence CASSLAGIPYGYTF. The DNA sequence follows: TGTGCCAGCAGCTTAGCAGGGATCCCATATGGCTACACCTTC. The CDR3 plus the reference TRBV7-8 and TRBJ1-2 genes for the other parts give the full variable domain: GAGVSQSPRYKVAKRGQDVALRCDPISGHVSLFWYQQALGQGPEFLTYFQNEAQLDKSGLPSDRFFAERPEGSVSTLKIQRTQQEDSAVYLCASSLAGIPYGYTFGSGTRLTVV.